The 6 T cell receptor beta chains below were found in one sample sequenced in a study of Graves' ophthalmopathy and Graves' hyperthyroidism. As the template, RNA transcripts were used to amplify TCR beta CDR3 regions. HTBI-primed first-round RT-PCR preceded second-round multiplex PCR. TCRdb called the multiplex PCR reads again in MiXCR, with one record for every CDR3 protein. The sample holds 500,000 to 800,000 distinct CDR3 sequences, about two fifths seen once. Sample: peripheral blood. These receptors all come from an adult man with Graves' ophthalmopathy.

This chain uses TRBV29-1 with TRBJ2-2; 7 bases match TRBD2. V lost 6 bases, J lost 0 bases, and 7 bases stayed unmatched. The CDR3 runs to 15 residues. The germline V gene encodes CDR1 SQVTM and CDR2 ANQGSEA. CDR3 in amino acids: CSVRGSGSNTGELFF. In DNA form, the CDR3 reads TGCAGCGTCCGAGGTAGCGGGTCGAACACCGGGGAGCTGTTTTTT.

The chain uses TRBV7-9 and TRBJ1-2; TRBD1 aligns across 7 bases. With V trimmed by 5 bases and J by 10 bases, 10 bases remained unmatched. Per the germline V gene, CDR1 is SEHNR and CDR2 is FQNEAQ (reference sequence). The CDR3 sequence is 13 residues long. The CDR3 protein is CASSRQGARDYTF. CDR3 nucleotide sequence: TGTGCCAGCAGCCGACAGGGAGCACGGGACTACACCTTC.

The V gene is TRBV29-1, the J gene TRBJ1-2, with 7 bases that match TRBD1. The V segment lost 8 bases and the J segment 4 bases; nucleotides outside the gene matches: 4. The CDR3 length is 11 residues. Germline CDR1 reads SQVTM; CDR2 reads ANQGSEA. The CDR3 DNA reads as TGCAGCAATCAGGGGGTCTATGGCTACACCTTC. It codes for CSNQGVYGYTF.

This rearrangement joins TRBV6-6 to TRBJ1-1; D is uncertain. V lost 5 bases, J lost 0 bases, and 13 bases lay in between. The CDR3 is 15 amino acids. The germline V gene has CDR1 MNHNY and CDR2 SVGAGI (reference sequence). The CDR3 region is CASSRNREMNTEAFF. The CDR3 DNA follows: TGTGCCAGCAGTCGGAACCGGGAAATGAACACTGAAGCTTTCTTT.

Details on this clonotype: Mismatch with germline at one junction end may stem from a read error. The genes are TRBV29-1 and TRBJ2-2; 8 nucleotides line up with TRBD1. The CDR3 totals 14 residues. Germline assignment: CDR1 SQVTM and CDR2 ANQGSEA. The CDR3: CSAWTGKNTGELFF. The CDR3 DNA follows: TGCAGCGCGTGGACAGGGAAGAACACTGGGGAGCTGTTTTTT.

In DNA, the CDR3 is TGTGCCAGCAGCCCGCAGAGGGACGGAGGTTCACCCCTCCACTTT. Encoded protein: CASSPQRDGGSPLHF. V and J are TRBV7-9 and TRBJ1-6, with D maybe TRBD1 (5 bases). Germline CDR1 is SEHNR and CDR2 is FQNEAQ (reference sequence). CDR3 length: 15 residues. Trimming stripped 5 bases from V and 9 bases from J, with 17 bases between.